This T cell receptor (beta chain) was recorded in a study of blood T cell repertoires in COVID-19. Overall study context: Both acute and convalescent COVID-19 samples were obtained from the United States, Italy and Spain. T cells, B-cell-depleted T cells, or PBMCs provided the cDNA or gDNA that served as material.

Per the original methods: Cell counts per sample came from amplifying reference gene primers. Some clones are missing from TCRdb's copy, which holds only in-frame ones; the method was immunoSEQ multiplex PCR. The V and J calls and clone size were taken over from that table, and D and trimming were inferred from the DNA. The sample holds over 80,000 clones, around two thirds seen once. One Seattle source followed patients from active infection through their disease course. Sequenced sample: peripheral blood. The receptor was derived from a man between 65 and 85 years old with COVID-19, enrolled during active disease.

CDR3 bases: TGTGCCAGCAGTTTACAGGGGGCTGGCAATCAGCCCCAGCATTTT. The encoded protein is CASSLQGAGNQPQHF. The V gene is TRBV28, the J gene TRBJ1-5; the match to TRBD1 covers 8 bases. The germline V gene has CDR1 MDHEN and CDR2 SYDVKM. V was pared by 2 bases and J by 2 bases, with 2 bases of the junction left unmatched. The CDR3 is 15 residues long.